Listed below are T cell receptor beta chains from one sample, sequenced in a study of cytomegalovirus exposure and HLA in healthy donors. The data were produced by immunoSEQ multiplex PCR, yet TCRdb's version contains in-frame clones alone and is incomplete. The table lists 200,000 to 250,000 clones, 82% of them singletons. The sample comprised PBMCs. The source of these receptors is a woman aged 40-49 years in good health and CMV-seropositive. The CDR3 runs from the conserved cysteine through the conserved F or W. D genes are given only for firm matches. For some rows the clone size is stated as once, few or many, or as a class when expanded; others skip it.

cdr3_aa | cdr3_nt | v_call | clone_size | cdr3_length | d_call | j_call
CASSIDRGTDTQYF | TGCGCCAGCAGCATCGACAGGGGCACAGATACGCAGTATTTT | TRBV5-1 | NA | 14 | TRBD1 | TRBJ2-3
CASREQTDTEAFF | TGTGCCAGCAGGGAACAGACAGACACTGAAGCTTTCTTT | TRBV7-9 | NA | 13 | NA | TRBJ1-1
CASSLTAGGRGNEQFF | TGTGCCAGCAGCTTAACCGCGGGAGGGCGAGGAAATGAGCAGTTCTTC | TRBV7-2 | NA | 16 | TRBD2 | TRBJ2-1
CASSHEANYGYTF | TGTGCCAGCAGCCATGAGGCTAACTATGGCTACACCTTC | TRBV5-5 | NA | 13 | NA | TRBJ1-2
CASSYALVGVTKEQYF | TGTGCCAGCAGTTACGCGTTGGTGGGAGTTACGAAAGAGCAGTACTTC | TRBV6-5 | NA | 16 | NA | TRBJ2-7
CASSAPDGRYEQYF | TGTGCCAGCAGCGCCCCGGATGGGCGTTACGAGCAGTACTTC | TRBV7-8 | NA | 14 | NA | TRBJ2-7
CASSRQGQGFYSPLHF | TGTGCCAGCAGCCGCCAGGGACAGGGCTTTTATTCACCCCTCCACTTT | TRBV7-2 | NA | 16 | TRBD1 | TRBJ1-6
CASSKRTSDSEQFF | TGTGCCAGCAGCAAGAGGACTAGCGACAGTGAGCAGTTCTTC | TRBV9 | once | 14 | TRBD2 | TRBJ2-1
CASSKQSGVSGNIQYF | TGCGCCAGCAGCAAGCAATCAGGGGTTAGTGGTAACATTCAGTACTTC | TRBV4-1 | NA | 16 | NA | TRBJ2-4
CASGLGNHPGSYNEQFF | TGTGCTAGTGGTTTGGGAAATCATCCAGGCTCCTACAATGAGCAGTTCTTC | TRBV12-5 | NA | 17 | NA | TRBJ2-1
CASSPGMLVLPYNEQFF | TGTGCCAGCAGCCCCGGGATGTTAGTTCTTCCCTACAATGAGCAGTTCTTC | TRBV11-2 | few | 17 | NA | TRBJ2-1
CASSYPGGIHYEQYF | TGTGCCAGCAGCTACCCGGGAGGCATTCACTACGAGCAGTACTTC | TRBV5-6 | NA | 15 | TRBD2 | TRBJ2-7
CAWSVHSYGYTF | TGTGCCTGGAGTGTACACAGCTATGGCTACACCTTC | TRBV30 | NA | 12 | NA | TRBJ1-2
CASSPGLAGGFQETQYF | TGTGCCAGCAGCCCTGGACTAGCGGGGGGTTTTCAAGAGACCCAGTACTTC | TRBV4-2 | NA | 17 | TRBD2 | TRBJ2-5
CASTPGFANNEQFF | TGTGCCAGTACCCCGGGGTTTGCAAACAATGAGCAGTTCTTC | TRBV19 | NA | 14 | NA | TRBJ2-1
CASSQGTGSSPLHF | TGTGCCAGCAGCCAAGGGACAGGGAGTTCACCCCTCCACTTT | TRBV11-2 | NA | 14 | TRBD1 | TRBJ1-6
CASTDLNTDTQYF | TGTGCCAGCACGGACTTAAACACAGATACGCAGTATTTT | TRBV6-1 | NA | 13 | NA | TRBJ2-3
CASCLRGDTQYF | TGTGCCAGCTGCCTTAGGGGGGATACGCAGTATTTT | TRBV6-1 | few | 12 | NA | TRBJ2-3
CASSLEGLVLAGANEQFF | TGCGCCAGCAGCTTGGAGGGTTTGGTACTAGCGGGGGCCAATGAGCAGTTCTTC | TRBV5-1 | NA | 18 | TRBD2 | TRBJ2-1
CASSLEDYEQFF | TGTGCCAGTAGCCTCGAGGACTATGAGCAGTTCTTC | TRBV19 | NA | 12 | NA | TRBJ2-1
CASRVGGGLSTDTQYF | TGTGCCAGCAGAGTTGGCGGGGGGCTTAGCACAGATACGCAGTATTTT | TRBV4-2 | NA | 16 | TRBD2 | TRBJ2-3
CASSYAGGYEQYF | TGTGCCAGCAGTTACGCAGGGGGGTACGAGCAGTACTTC | TRBV6-5 | once | 13 | NA | TRBJ2-7
CASRRTSGDTDTQYF | TGCGCCAGCAGGAGGACTAGCGGGGACACAGATACGCAGTATTTT | TRBV10-2 | NA | 15 | TRBD2 | TRBJ2-3
CASSYGTLEGTEAFF | TGCGCCAGCAGCTACGGGACACTGGAAGGCACTGAAGCTTTCTTT | TRBV5-1 | NA | 15 | NA | TRBJ1-1
CASSVALRNEQFF | TGTGCCAGCAGTGTTGCCCTGAGGAATGAGCAGTTCTTC | TRBV6-1 | NA | 13 | NA | TRBJ2-1
CASSLEGLAAAYEQYF | TGTGCCAGCAGCTTAGAAGGACTAGCGGCTGCCTACGAGCAGTACTTC | TRBV7-9 | NA | 16 | TRBD2 | TRBJ2-7
CASSQGEGIQETQYF | TGCGCCAGCAGCCAAGGGGAGGGCATCCAAGAGACCCAGTACTTC | TRBV4-1 | once | 15 | TRBD2 | TRBJ2-5
CASSLAGGPETQYF | TGTGCCAGCAGCTTGGCGGGAGGGCCGGAGACCCAGTACTTC | TRBV5-5 | NA | 14 | TRBD2 | TRBJ2-5
CAWSEGGRRNTEAFF | TGTGCCTGGAGCGAGGGGGGGCGGCGGAACACTGAAGCTTTCTTT | TRBV30 | NA | 15 | NA | TRBJ1-1
CASSMQGSSYEQYF | TGTGCCAGCAGCATGCAGGGGAGCTCCTACGAGCAGTACTTC | TRBV7-6 | NA | 14 | NA | TRBJ2-7
CASSPPAGGYGYTF | TGTGCCAGCTCACCCCCGGCGGGGGGGTATGGCTACACCTTC | TRBV18 | NA | 14 | NA | TRBJ1-2
CASSLVGTSEEYF | TGTGCCAGCAGCTTAGTGGGGACTAGCGAAGAGTACTTC | TRBV7-9 | once | 13 | TRBD2 | TRBJ2-7
CASSVRGTETYNEQFF | TGTGCCAGCAGCGTGAGGGGGACAGAGACATACAATGAGCAGTTCTTC | TRBV9 | NA | 16 | TRBD1 | TRBJ2-1
CASSSGWSNYGYTF | TGTGCCAGCAGTTCAGGGTGGTCGAACTATGGCTACACCTTC | TRBV6-1 | NA | 14 | NA | TRBJ1-2
CASTREYGYTF | TGTGCCAGCACCCGAGAATATGGCTACACCTTC | TRBV6-1 | NA | 11 | NA | TRBJ1-2
CASSFPSGTGGNEQFF | TGTGCCAGCAGCTTCCCTTCCGGGACAGGGGGCAATGAGCAGTTCTTC | TRBV11-2 | NA | 16 | TRBD1 | TRBJ2-1
CASRDRGRGSYEQYF | TGTGCCAGCAGAGACAGGGGGCGCGGCTCCTACGAGCAGTACTTC | TRBV27 | NA | 15 | TRBD1 | TRBJ2-7